Below, 9 T cell receptor beta chains from the same sample are listed, as sequenced in a study of blood T cell repertoires in COVID-19. Profiling relied on immunoSEQ multiplex PCR, and the TCRdb table lists in-frame clones only, not all of them. The sample contains hundreds of thousands of clones, 70% to 90% of which appear only once. The source material was PBMCs or T cells enriched from blood (not recorded which). Receptor source: a young man who had recovered from COVID-19.

The CDR3 DNA follows: TGTGCCAGTAGTAGAGGAGCGGGGGGCACTGAAGCTTTCTTT. Translating gives CASSRGAGGTEAFF. The chain recombines TRBV19 with TRBJ1-1; D perhaps matches TRBD1 (5 bases). This CDR3 region has 14 residues. Germline V lookup: CDR1 LNHDA, CDR2 SQIVND (reference sequence). Trimming took off 4 bases at V and 4 bases at J, with 13 bases between the two ends.

This clone was counted a single time. J is TRBJ2-3 and V is TRBV7-6; 8 bases match TRBD1. Germline assignment: CDR1 SGHVS and CDR2 FNYEAQ. The trim removed 0 bases at V and 5 bases at J, leaving 4 bases unmatched. The CDR3 is 15 amino acids. CDR3 residues: CASSLAQGARDTQYF. The DNA for the CDR3 is TGTGCCAGCAGCTTAGCCCAGGGGGCTCGAGATACGCAGTATTTT.

This sequence joins TRBV27 and TRBJ1-5; possible D gene TRBD1, 6 bases. The V and J ends lost 4 bases and 6 bases respectively, with 10 bases between them. Germline CDR1 reads MNHEY; CDR2 reads SMNVEV (reference sequence). The CDR3 is made up of 13 amino acids. The CDR3 bases are TGTGCCAGCAGTTCGAGGGGGTGTCAGCCCCAGCATTTT. Amino acids: CASSSRGCQPQHF.

The gene calls are TRBV23-1 and TRBJ2-3; 7 bases fit TRBD2. TRBV23-1 is an ORF; its function is uncertain. The CDR3 is 17 residues long. V lost 0 bases, J lost 7 bases, and 13 bases stayed unmatched. The CDR3, as DNA: TGCGCCAGCAGTCAATCCGCTCGGGGGGACGCGGGATATACGCAGTATTTT. It specifies CASSQSARGDAGYTQYF.

The V call is TRBV5-1, the J call TRBJ2-5, with TRBD2 matching 9 bases. Per the germline V gene, CDR1 is SGHRS and CDR2 is YFSETQ. V trimming: 0 bases; J trimming: 2 bases; junction bases outside the gene matches: 2. The CDR3 has 15 residues. The CDR3 coding sequence is TGCGCCAGCAGCTTGGAGACTAGCGGACAAGAGACCCAGTACTTC. It is translated as CASSLETSGQETQYF.

This rearrangement joins TRBV5-6 to TRBJ1-1; TRBD1 aligns across 10 bases. The CDR3 runs to 16 residues. Germline loops: CDR1 SGHDT, CDR2 YYEEEE. V trimming: 4 bases; J trimming: 0 bases; junction bases outside the gene matches: 6. The CDR3 nucleotides read TGTGCCAGCAGCGCCGGGACAGGGGATTTGAACACTGAAGCTTTCTTT. It is translated as CASSAGTGDLNTEAFF.

J is TRBJ1-1 and V is TRBV4-1; 9 bases line up with TRBD1. CDR1 and CDR2 (germline): MGHRA, YSYEKL. The ends lost 3 bases at V and 7 bases at J; junction bases unmatched: 12. The CDR3 has 16 amino acids. The DNA of the CDR3 is TGCGCCAGCAGCCAGTCCCGGGACAGGGATGAGGTTGAAGCTTTCTTT. Protein sequence: CASSQSRDRDEVEAFF.

The chain uses TRBV2 and TRBJ1-2; 9 nucleotides match TRBD1. Germline CDR1 reads SNHLY; CDR2 reads FYNNEI. The CDR3 has 13 amino acids. Losses at the gene ends were 4 bases for V and 7 bases for J; bases not matched to a gene: 4. The CDR3 nucleotides are TGTGCCAGCAGTGTGTCGACAGGGGGTGGCTACACCTTC. It encodes CASSVSTGGGYTF.

This chain links TRBV19 with TRBJ2-7; TRBD2 matches 7 bases. CDR1 and CDR2 (germline): LNHDA, SQIVND (reference sequence). The CDR3 is 14 amino acids. The junction had 11 bases not matched to a gene; V was cut back by 9 bases and J by 3 bases. In DNA, the CDR3 is TGTGCCAGCGCCGCCGGGACTACCATCTACGAGCAGTACTTC. Its protein is CASAAGTTIYEQYF. Full variable domain (remainder filled in from reference TRBV19 and TRBJ2-7): DGGITQSPKYLFRKEGQNVTLSCEQNLNHDAMYWYRQDPGQGLRLIYYSQIVNDFQKGDIAEGYSVSREKKESFPLTVTSAQKNPTAFYLCASAAGTTIYEQYFGPGTRLTVT.